These T cell receptor beta chains were read from a single sample in a study of control samples from healthy donors and cancer patients. Some clones are missing from TCRdb's copy, which holds only in-frame ones; the method was immunoSEQ multiplex PCR. The table lists more than 70,000 clones, approximately 94% of them singletons. Source material: blood. All receptors derive from a woman aged 25 to 39 in good health. Both conserved end residues are part of each CDR3. The D gene is left open where the match is weak. Size is stated for part of the rows, as once, few or many counts, or as a class when the clone is expanded.

d_call j_call clone_size v_call cdr3_aa cdr3_nt
- TRBJ1-5 - TRBV19 CASSMRETNQPQHF TGTGCCAGTAGTATGAGGGAAACCAATCAGCCCCAGCATTTT
- TRBJ1-2 - TRBV12-3/TRBV12-4 CASSLGHLTGYTF TGTGCCAGCAGTTTAGGACATCTCACTGGCTACACCTTC
TRBD1 TRBJ2-5 - TRBV24-1 CATSALVTGLGETQYF TGTGCCACCAGTGCCCTTGTGACAGGGTTAGGGGAGACCCAGTACTTC
- TRBJ2-3 once TRBV10-1 CASSDEYSMSDTQYF TGCGCCAGCAGTGATGAGTATTCTATGTCGGATACGCAGTATTTT
- TRBJ2-7 - TRBV12-3/TRBV12-4 CASSFQGLREQYF TGTGCCAGCAGTTTTCAGGGGCTAAGGGAGCAGTACTTC
- TRBJ1-6 few TRBV6-5 CASSLYNSPLHF TGTGCCAGCAGTTTATATAATTCACCCCTCCACTTT
- TRBJ1-2 - TRBV10-1 CASSSQVPYGYTF TGCGCCAGCAGTTCACAGGTTCCCTATGGCTACACCTTC
- TRBJ1-1 - TRBV24-1 CATSDLEYTEAFF TGTGCCACCAGTGATTTGGAGTACACTGAAGCTTTCTTT
- TRBJ2-6 - TRBV11-2 CASSLVMGVGSGANVLTF TGTGCCAGCAGCTTAGTAATGGGGGTTGGGTCTGGGGCCAACGTCCTGACTTTC
- TRBJ1-2 - TRBV5-1 CASSFGSATGGYTF TGCGCCAGCAGCTTCGGGTCCGCTACCGGTGGCTACACCTTC
- TRBJ2-1 - TRBV18 CASSQGQGNEQFF TGTGCCAGCTCCCAGGGGCAGGGGAATGAGCAGTTCTTC
- TRBJ2-5 once TRBV28 CASSGQPQETQYF TGTGCCAGCAGTGGACAACCTCAAGAGACCCAGTACTTC
TRBD1 TRBJ2-7 - TRBV27 CASSLRDRGDEQYF TGTGCCAGCAGTTTAAGGGACAGGGGGGACGAGCAGTACTTC
TRBD1 TRBJ1-6 - TRBV3-1/TRBV3-2 CASSQGTGGNSPLHF TGTGCCAGCAGCCAAGGGACAGGGGGAAACTCACCCCTCCACTTT
- TRBJ1-2 - TRBV30 CAWNSDSHGHYGYTF TGTGCCTGGAATTCGGACTCCCACGGCCACTATGGCTACACCTTC
- TRBJ1-1 - TRBV12-3/TRBV12-4 CASSFEVNTEAFF TGTGCCAGCAGTTTTGAGGTGAACACTGAAGCTTTCTTT
TRBD1 TRBJ2-2 - TRBV13 CASSPRTGSTGELFF TGTGCCAGCAGCCCCAGGACAGGGAGCACCGGGGAGCTGTTTTTT
- TRBJ1-2 - TRBV6-5 CASTLSKLYGYTF TGTGCCAGCACCCTAAGTAAGCTGTATGGCTACACCTTC
- TRBJ1-1 - TRBV5-1 CASRGTEAFF TGCGCCAGCAGGGGTACTGAAGCTTTCTTT
TRBD1 TRBJ1-1 once TRBV5-1 CASTLTGVGTEAFF TGCGCCAGCACCTTAACAGGGGTAGGGACTGAAGCTTTCTTT
TRBD1 TRBJ1-5 - TRBV3-1/TRBV3-2 CASSQALQGARFNQPQHF TGTGCCAGCAGCCAGGCCTTACAGGGGGCGCGTTTCAATCAGCCCCAGCATTTT
TRBD2 TRBJ2-5 - TRBV25-1 CASTLGLAGRETQYF TGTGCCAGCACCTTGGGACTAGCGGGGAGAGAGACCCAGTACTTC
- TRBJ2-4 once TRBV3-1/TRBV3-2 CASSRTVGKNIQYF TGTGCCAGCAGCCGGACAGTGGGCAAAAACATTCAGTACTTC
TRBD2 TRBJ2-2 - TRBV2 CASSERASGGGAGELFF TGTGCCAGCAGTGAACGGGCTAGCGGGGGGGGCGCTGGGGAGCTGTTTTTT
- TRBJ2-6 - TRBV19 CASSILHTGANVLTF TGTGCCAGTAGTATTCTTCACACTGGGGCCAACGTCCTGACTTTC
TRBD1 TRBJ2-7 - TRBV3-1/TRBV3-2 CASSWDSKHEQYF TGTGCCAGCAGCTGGGACAGCAAGCACGAGCAGTACTTC
- TRBJ1-5 - TRBV10-2 CASSEGDQPQHF TGCGCCAGCAGTGAGGGGGACCAGCCCCAGCATTTT
- TRBJ2-3 - TRBV7-8 CASSKKRRDTQYF TGTGCCAGCAGCAAAAAGCGAAGAGATACGCAGTATTTT
TRBD2 TRBJ2-3 - TRBV25-1 CASSGLAGGLVTDTQYF TGTGCCAGCAGTGGGCTAGCGGGGGGGCTGGTTACAGATACGCAGTATTTT
- TRBJ1-1 once TRBV5-1 CASSLEGAEAFF TGCGCCAGCAGCTTGGAAGGGGCTGAAGCTTTCTTT
TRBD1 TRBJ2-1 - TRBV5-4 CASRNPGGSDNEQFF TGTGCCAGCAGAAACCCAGGGGGATCTGACAATGAGCAGTTCTTC
- TRBJ2-1 - TRBV15 CATSSWPAEQFF TGTGCCACCAGCAGTTGGCCCGCTGAGCAGTTCTTC
TRBD1 TRBJ2-3 - TRBV30 CAWSVKGLGQGGTDTQYF TGTGCCTGGAGTGTAAAGGGACTTGGACAGGGAGGCACAGATACGCAGTATTTT
- TRBJ1-5 - TRBV14 CASSQPGQPQHF TGTGCCAGCAGCCAACCGGGACAGCCCCAGCATTTT
- TRBJ1-1 - TRBV30 CAFSGPGGAFF TGTGCCTTCTCGGGGCCCGGTGGAGCTTTCTTT
- TRBJ2-3 - TRBV3-1/TRBV3-2 CASSPVTPGTDTQYF TGTGCCAGCAGCCCGGTGACCCCGGGCACAGATACGCAGTATTTT